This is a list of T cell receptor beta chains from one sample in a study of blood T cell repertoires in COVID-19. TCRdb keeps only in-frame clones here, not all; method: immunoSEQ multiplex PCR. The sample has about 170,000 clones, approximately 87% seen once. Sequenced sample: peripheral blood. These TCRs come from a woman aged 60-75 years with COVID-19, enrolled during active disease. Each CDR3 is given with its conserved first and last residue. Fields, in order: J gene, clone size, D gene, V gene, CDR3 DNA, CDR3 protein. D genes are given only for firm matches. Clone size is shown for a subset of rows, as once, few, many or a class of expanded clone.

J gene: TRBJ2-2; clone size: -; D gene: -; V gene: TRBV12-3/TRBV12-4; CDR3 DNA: TGTGCCAGCACCACCGGGGGTCCCGGGGAGCTGTTTTTT; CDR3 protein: CASTTGGPGELFF
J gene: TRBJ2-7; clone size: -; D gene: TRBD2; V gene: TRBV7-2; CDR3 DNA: TGTGCCAGCAGCTGGGGACTAGCGGGAGCCGAGCAGTACTTC; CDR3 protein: CASSWGLAGAEQYF
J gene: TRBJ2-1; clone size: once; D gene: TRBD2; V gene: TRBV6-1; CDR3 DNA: TGTGCCAGCAGTGAAGTCTTAGCGGGAGGAAATGAGCAGTTCTTC; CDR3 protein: CASSEVLAGGNEQFF
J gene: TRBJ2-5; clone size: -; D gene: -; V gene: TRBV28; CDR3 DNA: TGTGCCAGCAGTCTCGCGGGACTCTACCTCCAAGAGACCCAGTACTTC; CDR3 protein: CASSLAGLYLQETQYF
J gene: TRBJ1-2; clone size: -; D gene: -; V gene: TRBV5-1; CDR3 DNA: TGCGCCAGCAGCTGGGGGGGAAGCCGGGACCCAGCTAACTATGGCTACACCTTC; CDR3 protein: CASSWGGSRDPANYGYTF
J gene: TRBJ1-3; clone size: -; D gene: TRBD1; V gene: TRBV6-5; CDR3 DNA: TGTGCCAGCAGTTACGGGGGACAGGGAAACACCATATATTTT; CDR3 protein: CASSYGGQGNTIYF
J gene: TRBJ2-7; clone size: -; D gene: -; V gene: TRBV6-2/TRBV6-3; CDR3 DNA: TGTGCCAGCAGTAAGGTAGCCGGGACCTACGAGCAGTACTTC; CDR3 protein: CASSKVAGTYEQYF
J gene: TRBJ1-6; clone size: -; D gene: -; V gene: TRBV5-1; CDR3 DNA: TGCGCCAGCAGCTTGTGGACGGAGGAAAATTCACCCCTCCACTTT; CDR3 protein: CASSLWTEENSPLHF
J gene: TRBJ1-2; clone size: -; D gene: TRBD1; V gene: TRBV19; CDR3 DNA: TGTGCCAGTAGTATAGATCCGGGCAGGGGGGATGGCTACACCTTC; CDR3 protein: CASSIDPGRGDGYTF
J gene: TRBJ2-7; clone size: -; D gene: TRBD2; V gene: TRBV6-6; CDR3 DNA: TGTGCCAGCAACGGGGCCCAGGCGGGAGCCAGGGTCGAGCAGTACTTC; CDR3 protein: CASNGAQAGARVEQYF
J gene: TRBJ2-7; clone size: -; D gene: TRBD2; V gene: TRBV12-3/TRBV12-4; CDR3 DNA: TGTGCCAGCAGTTATCGGGGGGGGTACGAGCAGTACTTC; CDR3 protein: CASSYRGGYEQYF
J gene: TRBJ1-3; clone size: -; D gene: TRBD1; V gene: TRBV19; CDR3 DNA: TGTGCCAGTAGTCCAGGACAGGGACGCTCTGGAAACACCATATATTTT; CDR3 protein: CASSPGQGRSGNTIYF
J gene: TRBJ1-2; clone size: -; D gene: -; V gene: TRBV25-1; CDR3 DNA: TGTGCCAGCAGTGACGGGAGCGGCTACACCTTC; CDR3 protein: CASSDGSGYTF
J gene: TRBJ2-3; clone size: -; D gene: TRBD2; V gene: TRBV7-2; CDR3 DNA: TGTGCCAGCAGCCCTCCCCGGGGACTAAGAGATACGCAGTATTTT; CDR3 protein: CASSPPRGLRDTQYF
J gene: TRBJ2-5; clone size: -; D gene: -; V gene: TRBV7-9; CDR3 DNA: TGTGCCAGCAGCTTTCGGAGAAACCAAGAGACCCAGTACTTC; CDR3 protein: CASSFRRNQETQYF
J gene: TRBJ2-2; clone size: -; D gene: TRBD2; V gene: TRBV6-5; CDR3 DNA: TGTGCCAGCAGGGGACTAGCGGGAATCACCGGGGAGCTGTTTTTT; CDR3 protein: CASRGLAGITGELFF
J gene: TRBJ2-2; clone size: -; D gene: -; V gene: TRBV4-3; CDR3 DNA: TGCGCCAGCAGCCAACTTTTTACCGGGGAGCTGTTTTTT; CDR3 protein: CASSQLFTGELFF
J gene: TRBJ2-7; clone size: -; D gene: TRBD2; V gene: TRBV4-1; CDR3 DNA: TGCGCCAGCAGCCAAGGGGAGCTAGCGGGAGGGAGGGTTGAGCAGTACTTC; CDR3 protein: CASSQGELAGGRVEQYF
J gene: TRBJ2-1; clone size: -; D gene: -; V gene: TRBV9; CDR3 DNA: TGTGCCAGCAGCGTAGGGGTAGCGCCCTACAATGAGCAGTTCTTC; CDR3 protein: CASSVGVAPYNEQFF
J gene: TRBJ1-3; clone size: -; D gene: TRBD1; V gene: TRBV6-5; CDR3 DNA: TGTGCCAGCAGTTATCCAGGGGGTTCTGGAAACACCATATATTTT; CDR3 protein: CASSYPGGSGNTIYF
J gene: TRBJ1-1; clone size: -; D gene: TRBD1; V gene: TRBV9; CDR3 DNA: TGTGCCAGCAGCGTAGGGGTGGGTCAGGGGGGCACTGAAGCTTTCTTT; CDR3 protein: CASSVGVGQGGTEAFF
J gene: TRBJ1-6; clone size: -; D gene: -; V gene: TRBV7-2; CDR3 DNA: TGTGCCAGCAGCTTAAGGTTGGGGAGTTCACCCCTCCACTTT; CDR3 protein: CASSLRLGSSPLHF
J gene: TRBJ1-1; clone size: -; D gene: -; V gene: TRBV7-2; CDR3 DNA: TGTGCCAGCAGCTTAAGTCGGTTGAACACTGAAGCTTTCTTT; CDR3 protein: CASSLSRLNTEAFF
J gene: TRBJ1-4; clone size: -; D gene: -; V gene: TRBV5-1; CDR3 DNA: TGCGCCAGCAGCTTGTCCGGGTTCACGGATGAAAAACTGTTTTTT; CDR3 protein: CASSLSGFTDEKLFF
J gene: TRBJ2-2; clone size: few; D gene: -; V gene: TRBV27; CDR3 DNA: TGTGCCAGCAGCCCTGAGTCAACCGGGGAGCTGTTTTTT; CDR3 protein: CASSPESTGELFF
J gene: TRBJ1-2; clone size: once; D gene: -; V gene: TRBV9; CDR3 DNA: TGTGCCAGCAGCATTCAGGGAAGCTATGGCTACACCTTC; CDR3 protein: CASSIQGSYGYTF
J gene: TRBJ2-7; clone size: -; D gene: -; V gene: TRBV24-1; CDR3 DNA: TGTGCCACCAGTGATGAGGGATTGAGCTCCGAGCAGTACTTC; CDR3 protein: CATSDEGLSSEQYF
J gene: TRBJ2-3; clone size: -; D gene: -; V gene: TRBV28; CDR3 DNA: TGTGCCAGCAGTTTCCTACAGGGAACAGATACGCAGTATTTT; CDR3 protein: CASSFLQGTDTQYF
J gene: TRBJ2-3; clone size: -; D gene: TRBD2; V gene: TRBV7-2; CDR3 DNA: TGTGCCAGCAGCCGGACTAGCGGGAGAGGGGGGGCAGATACGCAGTATTTT; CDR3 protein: CASSRTSGRGGADTQYF
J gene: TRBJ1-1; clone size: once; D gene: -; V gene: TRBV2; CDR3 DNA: TGTGCCAGCAATGGGGCAAATGAAGCTTTCTTT; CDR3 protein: CASNGANEAFF
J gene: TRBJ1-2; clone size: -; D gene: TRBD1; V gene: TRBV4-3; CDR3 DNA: TGCGCCAGCAGCCAGTGGACAGGGGGATATGGCTACACCTTC; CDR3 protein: CASSQWTGGYGYTF
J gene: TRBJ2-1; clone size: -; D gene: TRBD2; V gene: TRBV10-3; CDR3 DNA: TGTGCCATCAGTGAGCTGCGGCTAGCGGATTACAATGAGCAGTTCTTC; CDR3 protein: CAISELRLADYNEQFF
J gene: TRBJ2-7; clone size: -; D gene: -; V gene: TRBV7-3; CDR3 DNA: TGTGCCATCTATCGTAGCCCGGCCTACGAGCAGTACTTC; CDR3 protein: CAIYRSPAYEQYF
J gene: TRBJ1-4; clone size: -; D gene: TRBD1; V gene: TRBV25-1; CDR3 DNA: TGTGCCAGCAGTGAATTAGTGGGGACAGGGGACGAAAAACTGTTTTTT; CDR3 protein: CASSELVGTGDEKLFF
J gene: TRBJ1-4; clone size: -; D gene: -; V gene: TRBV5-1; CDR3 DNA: TGCGCCAGCAGCTCAGGGTCGCGGAATGAAAAACTGTTTTTT; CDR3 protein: CASSSGSRNEKLFF
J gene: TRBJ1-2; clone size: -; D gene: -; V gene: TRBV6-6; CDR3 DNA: TGTGCCAGCAGTTACTCGCGCGGAGGGCGCTATGGCTACACCTTC; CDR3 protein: CASSYSRGGRYGYTF
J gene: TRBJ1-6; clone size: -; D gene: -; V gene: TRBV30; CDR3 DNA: TGTGCCTGGACTGCCCAGGGCCGTCAGTATAATTCACCCCTCCACTTT; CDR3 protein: CAWTAQGRQYNSPLHF
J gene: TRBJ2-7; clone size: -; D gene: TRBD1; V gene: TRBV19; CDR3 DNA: TGTGCCAGTAGTATTGGCCAGGGGGCGAATTCCTACGAGCAGTACTTC; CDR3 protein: CASSIGQGANSYEQYF
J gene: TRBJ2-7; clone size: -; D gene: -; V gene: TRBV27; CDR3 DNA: TGTGCCAGCAGACAACCCCCGACAGACACCCAGTACGAGCAGTACTTC; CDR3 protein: CASRQPPTDTQYEQYF
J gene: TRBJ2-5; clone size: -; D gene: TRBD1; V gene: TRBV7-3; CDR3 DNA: TGTGCCAGCAGCTTACGAGCTAGGGACAGGGAGACCCAGTACTTC; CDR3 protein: CASSLRARDRETQYF
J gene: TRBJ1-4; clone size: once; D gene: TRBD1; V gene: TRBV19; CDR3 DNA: TGTGCCAGTAGTAAAGGACAGGTCGCTAATGAAAAACTGTTTTTT; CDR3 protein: CASSKGQVANEKLFF
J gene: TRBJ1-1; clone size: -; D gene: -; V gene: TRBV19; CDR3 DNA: TGTGCCAGTAGTAATCCAGGGAGGAGCGCTGAAGCTTTCTTT; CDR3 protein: CASSNPGRSAEAFF
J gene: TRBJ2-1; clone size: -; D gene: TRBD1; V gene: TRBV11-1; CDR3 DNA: TGTGCCAGCAGCTTTCTACAGGGGGGTTACAATGAGCAGTTCTTC; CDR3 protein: CASSFLQGGYNEQFF
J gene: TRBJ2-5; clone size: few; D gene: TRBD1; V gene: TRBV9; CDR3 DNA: TGTGCCAGCAGCGGACAGGGATGGGAGACCCAGTACTTC; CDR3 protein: CASSGQGWETQYF